The clone carrying this TCR beta chain occurred many times. Its specificity is unknown. Trimming removed 1 base at V and 6 bases at J, with 13 bases between. The CDR3 covers 14 residues. This entry is derived from a study of T cells in Graves' hyperthyroidism and ophthalmopathy. Overall study context: Blood from the periphery was taken at initial diagnosis, before any treatment.

General observations from the study: Most clonotypes expanded in the thyroid (above 0.001) were also present in blood. Ophthalmopathy was identified by the model a median roughly six months ahead of onset.

Investigators excluded patients with uncontrolled infection, other autoimmune disease, pregnancy or lactation. Researchers took RNA transcripts and amplified the TCR beta CDR3 regions from them. The TCR CDR3 was amplified in a first-round RT-PCR using the HTBI primer set. MiXCR was run by TCRdb on the multiplex PCR reads, yielding one entry per CDR3 protein. The sample holds roughly 380,000 distinct CDR3 sequences, around 18% seen once. The receptor was derived from a woman aged 40-49 years with Graves' ophthalmopathy. The chain carries TRBV12-3 or TRBV12-4 and TRBJ2-7; D perhaps matches TRBD1 (5 bases). Sequenced material: blood. The CDR3 region has the DNA TGTGCCAGCAGTTTAGAGCGACAGCCTGCCGAGCAGTACTTC. Its translation: CASSLERQPAEQYF.